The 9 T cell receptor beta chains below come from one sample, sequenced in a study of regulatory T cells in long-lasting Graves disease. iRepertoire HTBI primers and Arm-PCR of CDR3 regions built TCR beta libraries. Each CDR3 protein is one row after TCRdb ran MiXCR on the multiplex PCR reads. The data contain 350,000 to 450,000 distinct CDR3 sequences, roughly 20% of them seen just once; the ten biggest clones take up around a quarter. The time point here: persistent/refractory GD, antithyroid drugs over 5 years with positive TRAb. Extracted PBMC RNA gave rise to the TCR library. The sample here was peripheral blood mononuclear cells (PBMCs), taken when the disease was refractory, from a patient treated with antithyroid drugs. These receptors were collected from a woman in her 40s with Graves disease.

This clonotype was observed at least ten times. The CDR3 is CASSEGRDETQYF. In DNA, the CDR3 is TGTGCCAGCTCTGAGGGCCGCGATGAGACCCAGTACTTC. The rearrangement joins TRBV18 to TRBJ2-5, with D perhaps TRBD2 (5 bases). Germline CDR1 is KGHSH and CDR2 is LQKENI. The CDR3 has 13 residues. The germline V and J ends were trimmed by 6 bases and 5 bases, with 13 bases remaining between them.

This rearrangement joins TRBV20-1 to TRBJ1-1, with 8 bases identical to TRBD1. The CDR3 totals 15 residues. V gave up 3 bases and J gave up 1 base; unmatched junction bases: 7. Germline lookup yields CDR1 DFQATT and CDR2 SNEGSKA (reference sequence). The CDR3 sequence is CSASVPGQENTEAFF. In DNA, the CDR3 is TGCAGTGCTAGCGTCCCGGGACAGGAGAACACTGAAGCTTTCTTT.

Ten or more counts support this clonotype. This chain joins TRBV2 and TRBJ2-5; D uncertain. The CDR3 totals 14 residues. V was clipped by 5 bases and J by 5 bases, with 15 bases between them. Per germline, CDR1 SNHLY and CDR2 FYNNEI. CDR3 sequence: CASSKPQKGETQYF. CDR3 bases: TGTGCCAGCAGTAAGCCCCAAAAAGGGGAGACCCAGTACTTC.

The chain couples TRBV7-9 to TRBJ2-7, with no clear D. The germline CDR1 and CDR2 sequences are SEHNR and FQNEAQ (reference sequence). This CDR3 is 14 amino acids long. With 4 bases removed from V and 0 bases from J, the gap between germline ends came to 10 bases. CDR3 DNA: TGTGCCAGCAGCTCCTCGACACACTCCTACGAGCAGTACTTC. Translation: CASSSSTHSYEQYF.

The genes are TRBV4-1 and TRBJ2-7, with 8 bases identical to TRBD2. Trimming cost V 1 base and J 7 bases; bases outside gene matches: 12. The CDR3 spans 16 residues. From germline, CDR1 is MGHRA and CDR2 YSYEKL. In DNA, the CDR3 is TGCGCCAGCAGCCAAGGCGAAGCAGCGGGAGAAAGGGAGCAGTACTTC. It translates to CASSQGEAAGEREQYF.

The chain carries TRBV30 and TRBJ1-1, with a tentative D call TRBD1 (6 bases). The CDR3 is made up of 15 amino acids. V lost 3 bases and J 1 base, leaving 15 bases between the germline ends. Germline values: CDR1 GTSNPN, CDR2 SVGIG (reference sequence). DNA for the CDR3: TGTGCCTGGAGCTGGGTTGACAGGCCGAACACTGAAGCTTTCTTT. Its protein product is CAWSWVDRPNTEAFF.

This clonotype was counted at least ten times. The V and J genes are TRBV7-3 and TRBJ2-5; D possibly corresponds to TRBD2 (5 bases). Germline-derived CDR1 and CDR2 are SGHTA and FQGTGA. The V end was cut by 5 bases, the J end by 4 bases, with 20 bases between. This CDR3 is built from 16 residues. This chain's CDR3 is CASSPASGRGGETQYF. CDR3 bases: TGTGCCAGCAGCCCCGCATCTGGGCGCGGAGGAGAGACCCAGTACTTC.

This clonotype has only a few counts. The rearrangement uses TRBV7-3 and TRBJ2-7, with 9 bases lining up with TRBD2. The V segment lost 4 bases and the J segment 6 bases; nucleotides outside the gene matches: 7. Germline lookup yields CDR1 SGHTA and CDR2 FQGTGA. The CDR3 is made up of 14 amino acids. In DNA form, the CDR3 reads TGTGCCAGCAGCTCATCCGGGACTAGCTCCGAGCAGTACTTC. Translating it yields CASSSSGTSSEQYF.

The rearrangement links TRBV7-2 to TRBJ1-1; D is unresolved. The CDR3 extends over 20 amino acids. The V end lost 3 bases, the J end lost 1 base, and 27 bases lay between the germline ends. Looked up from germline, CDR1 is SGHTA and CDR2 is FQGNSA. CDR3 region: CASSLFWSRTPGYPNTEAFF. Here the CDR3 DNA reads TGTGCCAGCAGCTTGTTCTGGTCCCGCACCCCTGGGTACCCGAACACTGAAGCTTTCTTT.